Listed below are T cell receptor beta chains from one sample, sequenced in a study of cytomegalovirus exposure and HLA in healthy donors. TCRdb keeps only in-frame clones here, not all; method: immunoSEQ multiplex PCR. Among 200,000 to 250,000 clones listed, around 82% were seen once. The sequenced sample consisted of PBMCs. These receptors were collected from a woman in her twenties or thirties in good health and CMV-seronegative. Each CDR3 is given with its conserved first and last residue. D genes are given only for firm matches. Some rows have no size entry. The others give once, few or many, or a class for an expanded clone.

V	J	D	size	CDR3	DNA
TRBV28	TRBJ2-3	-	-	CASSLRGRPADTQYF	TGTGCCAGCAGTTTACGTGGGAGACCGGCAGATACGCAGTATTTT
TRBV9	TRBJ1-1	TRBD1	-	CASSPSGTGGTEAFF	TGTGCCAGCAGCCCCTCAGGGACAGGGGGAACTGAAGCTTTCTTT
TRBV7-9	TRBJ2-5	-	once	CASSPQGQGSRFHF	TGTGCCAGCAGCCCCCAGGGTCAGGGGTCCCGATTCCACTTC
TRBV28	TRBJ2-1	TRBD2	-	CASSLPGTSANNEQFF	TGTGCCAGCAGCCTCCCCGGGACTAGCGCCAACAATGAGCAGTTCTTC
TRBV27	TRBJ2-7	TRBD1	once	CASRPRTGPYEQYF	TGTGCCAGCAGGCCTCGGACAGGGCCCTACGAGCAGTACTTC
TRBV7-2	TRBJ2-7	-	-	CASSLRLRSQLSYEQYF	TGTGCCAGCAGCTTAAGATTGAGGTCCCAATTATCCTACGAGCAGTACTTC
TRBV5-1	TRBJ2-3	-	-	CASSPDTAGPGTDTQYF	TGCGCCAGCAGCCCCGACACGGCGGGACCCGGCACAGATACGCAGTATTTT
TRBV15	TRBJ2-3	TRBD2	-	CATSGSGGAFDTQYF	TGTGCCACCAGCGGCAGCGGGGGGGCTTTCGATACGCAGTATTTT
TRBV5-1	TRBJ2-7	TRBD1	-	CASSPGGQVGEQYF	TGCGCCAGCAGCCCGGGCGGACAGGTGGGCGAGCAGTACTTC
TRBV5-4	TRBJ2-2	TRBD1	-	CASSSTGETGELFF	TGTGCCAGCAGCTCGACAGGGGAGACCGGGGAGCTGTTTTTT
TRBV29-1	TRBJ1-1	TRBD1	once	CSVWDRGNSEAFF	TGCAGCGTTTGGGACAGGGGAAATTCTGAAGCTTTCTTT
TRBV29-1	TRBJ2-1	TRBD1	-	CSVKNRDSYNEQFF	TGCAGCGTAAAAAACCGGGACAGCTACAATGAGCAGTTCTTC
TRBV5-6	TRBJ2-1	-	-	CASSWYGRGEQFF	TGTGCCAGCAGCTGGTATGGGAGGGGGGAGCAGTTCTTC
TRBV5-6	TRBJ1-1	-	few	CASSLRGGNTEAFF	TGTGCCAGCAGCTTGCGGGGTGGGAACACTGAAGCTTTCTTT
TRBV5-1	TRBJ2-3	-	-	CASSSETVPTDTQYF	TGCGCCAGCAGCTCGGAGACAGTTCCGACGGATACGCAGTATTTT
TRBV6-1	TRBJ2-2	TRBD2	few	CASIRLAGAPGELFF	TGTGCCAGCATCCGTCTAGCGGGGGCTCCCGGGGAGCTGTTTTTT
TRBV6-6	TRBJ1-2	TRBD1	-	CASSDPGTANYGYTF	TGTGCCAGCAGTGACCCCGGGACAGCTAACTATGGCTACACCTTC
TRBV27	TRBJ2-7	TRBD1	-	CASGQGSSGTYEQYF	TGTGCCAGCGGACAGGGTAGTAGTGGGACGTACGAGCAGTACTTC
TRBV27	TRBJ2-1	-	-	CASSLGADNEQFF	TGTGCCAGCAGTTTAGGGGCTGACAATGAGCAGTTCTTC
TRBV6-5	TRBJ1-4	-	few	CASSYSQMTINEKLFF	TGTGCCAGCAGTTACTCTCAGATGACTATTAATGAAAAACTGTTTTTT
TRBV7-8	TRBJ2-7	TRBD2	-	CASSFGGRLEAYEQYF	TGTGCCAGCAGCTTCGGCGGGAGGCTCGAAGCGTACGAGCAGTACTTC
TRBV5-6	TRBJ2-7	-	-	CASSLANPQRYEQYF	TGTGCCAGCAGCTTGGCCAACCCCCAACGCTACGAGCAGTACTTC
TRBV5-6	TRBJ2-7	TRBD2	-	CASSWGGEQYF	TGTGCCAGCAGCTGGGGGGGCGAGCAGTACTTC
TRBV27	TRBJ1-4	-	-	CASSVTGRELFF	TGTGCCAGCAGTGTCACAGGGAGGGAACTGTTTTTT
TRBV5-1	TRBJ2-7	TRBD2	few	CASSLGLAGLGEQYF	TGCGCCAGCAGCTTGGGACTAGCGGGACTCGGCGAGCAGTACTTC
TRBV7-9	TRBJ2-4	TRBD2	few	CASSLHPPGLAGVNIQYF	TGTGCCAGCAGCTTACACCCCCCCGGACTAGCGGGGGTTAACATTCAGTACTTC
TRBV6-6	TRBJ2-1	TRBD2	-	CASSYPTSGRVHEQFF	TGTGCCAGCAGTTACCCGACTAGCGGGAGGGTCCATGAGCAGTTCTTC
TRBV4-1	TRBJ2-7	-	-	CASSQGRGEQYF	TGCGCCAGCAGCCAAGGCCGGGGTGAGCAGTACTTC
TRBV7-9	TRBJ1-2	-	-	CASSPAGRRDGYTF	TGTGCCAGCAGCCCTGCGGGGCGCAGGGATGGCTACACCTTC
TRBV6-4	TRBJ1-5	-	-	CASSDQGMGNQPQHF	TGTGCCAGCAGTGACCAGGGTATGGGCAATCAGCCCCAGCATTTT
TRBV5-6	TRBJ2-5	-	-	CASSLDQGETQYF	TGTGCCAGCAGCTTGGACCAGGGAGAGACCCAGTACTTC
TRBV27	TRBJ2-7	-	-	CASSLSAGLIYEQYF	TGTGCCAGCAGTTTATCGGCAGGCCTCATCTACGAGCAGTACTTC
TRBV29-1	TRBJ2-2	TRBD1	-	CSVWGQGIAKNTGELFF	TGCAGCGTTTGGGGACAGGGAATTGCCAAGAACACCGGGGAGCTGTTTTTT
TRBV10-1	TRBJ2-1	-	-	CASSESLGGSEQFF	TGCGCCAGCAGTGAGTCGTTAGGGGGAAGTGAGCAGTTCTTC
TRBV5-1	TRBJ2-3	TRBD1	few	CASSRDRGDTQYF	TGCGCCAGCAGCAGGGACAGGGGGGATACGCAGTATTTT
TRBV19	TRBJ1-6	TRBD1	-	CASSTGTGGPLHF	TGTGCCAGTAGTACCGGGACAGGGGGTCCCCTCCACTTT
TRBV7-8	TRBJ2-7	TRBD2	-	CASSLGGFSYEQYF	TGTGCCAGCAGCCTGGGGGGGTTCTCCTACGAGCAGTACTTC
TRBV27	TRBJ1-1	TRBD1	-	CASSFRGLHTEAFF	TGTGCCAGCAGTTTTAGGGGGCTGCACACTGAAGCTTTCTTT
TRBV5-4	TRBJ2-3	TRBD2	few	CASSTESTSPIGDTQYF	TGTGCCAGCAGCACCGAATCGACTAGCCCTATCGGGGATACGCAGTATTTT
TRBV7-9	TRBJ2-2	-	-	CASSQGSGELFF	TGTGCCAGCAGCCAGGGGAGCGGGGAGCTGTTTTTT
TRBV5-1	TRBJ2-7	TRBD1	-	CASSRGTGGRGSGSSHEQYF	TGCGCCAGCAGCCGAGGGACAGGGGGCCGGGGTAGCGGGAGTTCCCACGAGCAGTACTTC
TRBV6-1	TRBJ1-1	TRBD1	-	CASIRTGLNTEAFF	TGTGCCAGCATTCGGACAGGACTGAACACTGAAGCTTTCTTT
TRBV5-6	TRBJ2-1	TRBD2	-	CASSQGLVYHNEQFF	TGTGCCAGCAGCCAGGGACTAGTTTACCACAATGAGCAGTTCTTC
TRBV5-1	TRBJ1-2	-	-	CASRYRTEYYGYTF	TGCGCCAGCAGATATAGGACAGAGTACTATGGCTACACCTTC
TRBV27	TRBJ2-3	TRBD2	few	CASIRTSGSTDTQYF	TGTGCCAGCATAAGGACTAGCGGGAGCACAGATACGCAGTATTTT
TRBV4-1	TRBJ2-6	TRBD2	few	CASSQVERDYSGANVLTF	TGCGCCAGCAGCCAAGTAGAGCGGGACTACTCTGGGGCCAACGTCCTGACTTTC
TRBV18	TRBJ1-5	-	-	CASSPQGSNQPQHF	TGTGCCAGCTCACCCCAGGGCAGCAATCAGCCCCAGCATTTT
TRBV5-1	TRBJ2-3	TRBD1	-	CASSPLTGSTDTQYF	TGCGCCAGCAGCCCACTGACAGGGAGCACAGATACGCAGTATTTT
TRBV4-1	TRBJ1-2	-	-	CASSQVTGIWDGYTF	TGCGCCAGCAGCCAGGTAACAGGCATCTGGGATGGCTACACCTTC
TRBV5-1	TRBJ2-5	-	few	CASSSLQIQETQYF	TGCGCCAGCAGCTCCCTACAGATCCAAGAGACCCAGTACTTC